This T cell receptor beta chain was identified during a study of CD8 T cells in ankylosing spondylitis. V lost 4 bases and J lost 1, with 14 bases in between. This CDR3 is built from 16 residues. Looked up from germline, CDR1 is SGHDN and CDR2 is FVKESK. Findings of the study overall: Within matched ankylosing spondylitis synovial fluid, disease-linked clones were reportedly significantly enriched. In peripheral blood, disease-linked CD8+ clones occurred at relatively low frequencies. Seemingly distinctive of ankylosing spondylitis blood was a TCR beta motif formed by eight highly homologous variants. In the blood and synovial fluid of reactive arthritis, some motif variants had been previously reported.

The TCR beta libraries were generated through quantitative 5'-RACE incorporating molecular barcodes. MiXCR was run by TCRdb on the 5' RACE reads, yielding one entry per CDR3 protein. In the table there are fewer than 750,000 distinct CDR3 sequences, 19% of which are singletons. About this clonotype itself: The antigen is unknown.

V and J are TRBV14 and TRBJ2-4; the D gene is possibly TRBD1 (6 bases). The receptor was isolated from a male donor with ankylosing spondylitis. Input material: blood, either unsorted or a sorted T cell fraction (not recorded which). DNA for the CDR3: TGTGCCAGCAGCCGGACCCAGGGGACGGCCAAAAACATTCAGTACTTC. Protein sequence: CASSRTQGTAKNIQYF.